This T cell receptor (beta chain) appears in the sequencing data of a study of blood T cell repertoires in COVID-19. Study-wide background: Sites in the United States, Italy and Spain provided acute and convalescent COVID-19 samples. From T cells, B-cell-depleted T cells, or PBMCs came the material, which was cDNA or gDNA.

Per the study methods: From reference gene primer amplification, estimates of nucleated cell counts were derived. TCRdb's table, derived via immunoSEQ multiplex PCR, lists solely in-frame clones and lacks some. V, J and clone size are those of that table, while D and trimming were read from the DNA. The table lists roughly 300,000 clones, 87% of them singletons. Germline CDR1 reads MNHNS; CDR2 reads SASEGT. V was clipped by 2 bases and J by 0 bases, with 8 bases between them. The CDR3 has 15 residues. Sequencing used peripheral blood. This clonotype was obtained from a woman aged 45-59 years who had recovered from COVID-19. The chain has TRBV6-1 and TRBJ1-5; the D is unclear. The CDR3 protein is CASSEFQNSNQPQHF. The CDR3 DNA reads as TGTGCCAGCAGTGAATTCCAGAATAGCAATCAGCCCCAGCATTTT.